The 16 T cell receptor beta chains in this list originate from one sample, sequenced in a study of regulatory T cells in long-lasting Graves disease. Regarding time point: newly diagnosed GD, antithyroid drugs for less than 3 months. Making the TCR library involved RNA that had been extracted from PBMCs. Assembly of TCR beta libraries relied on iRepertoire HTBI primers together with Arm-PCR of CDR3 regions. MiXCR, run by TCRdb on the multiplex PCR reads, gives a single entry per CDR3 protein. The table lists fewer than 650,000 distinct CDR3 sequences, around 15% of them singletons. The same data also went into a second study, on T cells in Graves' hyperthyroidism and ophthalmopathy.

The sequences come from peripheral blood mononuclear cells (PBMCs), collected at new diagnosis, from a patient treated with antithyroid drugs. The receptors were sampled from a woman aged 30 to 39 with Graves disease.

This clonotype was detected ten times or more. The CDR3 sequence: CASSVVSQGADTGELFF. CDR3 nucleotide sequence: TGTGCCAGCAGTGTAGTTTCACAGGGAGCGGACACCGGGGAGCTGTTTTTT. The chain employs TRBV6-1 and TRBJ2-2, with a possible D match to TRBD1 (6 bases). The CDR3 has 17 amino acids. Germline CDR1 is MNHNS and CDR2 is SASEGT. The V end lost 4 bases, the J end lost 3 bases, and 18 bases lay between the germline ends.

This clonotype was counted between two and nine times. This rearrangement joins TRBV29-1 to TRBJ2-3, with D possibly being TRBD1 (6 bases). The J call is uncertain, as TRBJ2-7 better fits the DNA end. CDR3 size: 12 residues. Looked up from germline, CDR1 is SQVTM and CDR2 is ANQGSEA. The DNA for the CDR3 is TGCAGCGTTGGGGGGCAGGGCTACGAGCAGTACTTC. It translates to CSVGGQGYEQYF.

This chain joins TRBV28 and TRBJ1-6; D remains unclear. CDR1 MDHEN and CDR2 SYDVKM come from the germline V gene. The CDR3 has 14 residues. V gave up 3 bases and J gave up 6 bases, with 9 bases separating them. The CDR3 DNA sequence: TGTGCCAGCAGTTTTCCTACGGGTAATTCACCCCTCCACTTT. As protein: CASSFPTGNSPLHF. Full variable domain (rest looked up from reference TRBV28 and TRBJ1-6): DVKVTQSSRYLVKRTGEKVFLECVQDMDHENMFWYRQDPGLGLRLIYFSYDVKMKEKGDIPEGYSVSREKKERFSLILESASTNQTSMYLCASSFPTGNSPLHFGNGTRLTVT.

This clonotype was detected many times. The V and J genes are TRBV5-1 and TRBJ2-7, with a possible D match to TRBD2 (5 bases). Looked up from germline, CDR1 is SGHRS and CDR2 is YFSETQ. The CDR3 has 14 residues. Deletions cut 4 bases from V and 9 bases from J, with 20 bases between. The CDR3 DNA is TGCGCCAGCAGCCAGGACTCCCCATCGGATGGGCAGTACTTC. As protein: CASSQDSPSDGQYF.

In this sample, this clonotype turned up many times. The chain joins TRBV28 to TRBJ2-1, with D unclear. V lost 3 bases and J 0 bases, leaving 9 bases between the germline ends. The CDR3 has 15 amino acids. Germline V CDR1 and CDR2: MDHEN, SYDVKM. CDR3 coding DNA: TGTGCCAGCAGTTTTGTAGTATCCTCCTACAATGAGCAGTTCTTC. Protein product: CASSFVVSSYNEQFF.

This clonotype was seen only a few times. The rearrangement joins TRBV19 to TRBJ2-2; 8 nucleotides match TRBD2. This CDR3 contains 16 residues. The ends lost 2 bases at V and 4 bases at J; junction bases unmatched: 6. The V gene's germline CDR1 is LNHDA and CDR2 SQIVND (reference sequence). CDR3 in DNA: TGTGCCAGTAGTATATCAGGGACTAGGACCACCGGGGAGCTGTTTTTT. It specifies CASSISGTRTTGELFF.

There are a few counts of this clonotype. The chain has TRBV6-9 and TRBJ1-1; 8 bases are a match to TRBD1. This CDR3 spans 17 amino acids. The trim removed 3 bases at V and 3 bases at J, leaving 12 bases unmatched. Germline CDR1 and CDR2: MNHGY and SVAAGI. In nucleotides, the CDR3 is TGTGCCAGCAGTTACCCCAAACCCGGGACAGGTTACACTGAAGCTTTCTTT. Encoded protein: CASSYPKPGTGYTEAFF.

This clonotype was recorded at least ten times. The V gene is TRBV6-1, the J gene TRBJ1-1; possibly TRBD1 for D (6 bases). Germline CDR1 reads MNHNS; CDR2 reads SASEGT. With 10 bases removed from V and 7 bases from J, the gap between germline ends came to 19 bases. The CDR3 loop spans 13 amino acids. The CDR3 DNA reads as TGTGCCACCGGATGGCAGGGGATGGTTGAAGCTTTCTTT. It specifies CATGWQGMVEAFF.

In this sample, this clonotype turned up a few times. The CDR3 sequence is CASSIPGRTPGEQFF. CDR3 coding DNA: TGTGCCAGCAGTATACCGGGACGGACCCCCGGTGAGCAGTTCTTC. J is TRBJ2-1 and V is TRBV2; TRBD1 or TRBD2 may be the D gene (5 bases each). CDR1 and CDR2 from the germline V gene are SNHLY and FYNNEI. CDR3 length: 15 amino acids. V was trimmed by 5 bases and J by 9 bases, leaving 20 bases between them.

This clonotype turned up a few times. The chain couples TRBV3-1 to TRBJ2-1, with 10 bases lining up with TRBD2. Germline V CDR1 and CDR2: LGHDT, YNNKEL (reference sequence). The CDR3 has 16 amino acids. V shed 1 base, J shed 5 bases, and the junction held 5 bases outside the gene matches. This CDR3 reads CASSQGQAGGDNEQFF. The CDR3 bases are TGTGCCAGCAGCCAAGGCCAAGCGGGAGGGGACAATGAGCAGTTCTTC.

This clonotype came up many times. V and J are TRBV29-1 and TRBJ2-2; D unclear. Germline CDR1 is SQVTM and CDR2 is ANQGSEA. The CDR3 extends over 12 amino acids. V was clipped by 3 bases and J by 3 bases, with 5 bases between them. The CDR3: CSVDRDTGELFF. The CDR3 DNA reads as TGCAGCGTTGACAGAGACACCGGGGAGCTGTTTTTT.

This chain joins TRBV9 and TRBJ2-2, with 10 bases aligning to TRBD1. CDR1 and CDR2 from the germline V gene are SGDLS and YYNGEE. The length of the CDR3 is 15 residues. V trimming: 4 bases; J trimming: 5 bases; junction bases outside the gene matches: 5. The CDR3: CASSPRDRGTGELFF. In DNA form, the CDR3 reads TGTGCCAGCAGCCCACGGGACAGGGGTACCGGGGAGCTGTTTTTT. Full variable domain (remainder filled in from reference TRBV9 and TRBJ2-2): DSGVTQTPKHLITATGQRVTLRCSPRSGDLSVYWYQQSLDQGLQFLIQYYNGEERAKGNILERFSAQQFPDLHSELNLSSLELGDSALYFCASSPRDRGTGELFFGEGSRLTVL.

This clonotype has only a few counts. V usage is TRBV5-1 and J usage is TRBJ2-1; no clear D gene. Near its end, the DNA agrees better with TRBJ2-5, so the J call may be wrong. This CDR3 has 11 amino acids. Germline values: CDR1 SGHRS, CDR2 YFSETQ. As DNA, the CDR3 is TGCGCCAGCAGTTCGGCTGGGACCCAGTACTTC. Its translation: CASSSAGTQYF.

This clonotype was observed at least ten times. The chain uses TRBV28 and TRBJ1-5, with TRBD1 as a possible D gene (6 bases). The germline V gene encodes CDR1 MDHEN and CDR2 SYDVKM. V lost 9 bases and J 4 bases, leaving 22 bases between the germline ends. The CDR3 contains 16 residues. CDR3 sequence reads: CASRDRTLRGNQPQHF. The CDR3 DNA reads as TGTGCCAGTCGAGACAGGACGCTCCGGGGAAATCAGCCCCAGCATTTT. The entire variable domain, with the rest obtained from reference TRBV28 and TRBJ1-5, is as follows: DVKVTQSSRYLVKRTGEKVFLECVQDMDHENMFWYRQDPGLGLRLIYFSYDVKMKEKGDIPEGYSVSREKKERFSLILESASTNQTSMYLCASRDRTLRGNQPQHFGDGTRLSIL.

This chain joins TRBV12-3 or TRBV12-4 and TRBJ2-7; the match to TRBD2 covers 7 bases. The CDR3 consists of 15 residues. The V gene end was trimmed by 3 bases and the J gene end by 0 bases; junction bases not matched to a gene: 5. CDR3 nucleotide sequence: TGTGCCAGCAGTTTGGGGGGAGGGCACTCCTACGAGCAGTACTTC. Its protein is CASSLGGGHSYEQYF.

This clonotype has more than one count but fewer than ten. This chain uses TRBV7-2 with TRBJ2-1, with a tentative D call TRBD1 (6 bases). The CDR3 is 14 amino acids. V was pared by 5 bases and J by 12 bases, with 20 bases between. CDR1 and CDR2 (germline): SGHTA, FQGNSA. The DNA of the CDR3 is TGTGCCAGCAGCGTTAGAGGGGGTGCTAGGGGGCAGTTCTTC. Translated, it gives CASSVRGGARGQFF.